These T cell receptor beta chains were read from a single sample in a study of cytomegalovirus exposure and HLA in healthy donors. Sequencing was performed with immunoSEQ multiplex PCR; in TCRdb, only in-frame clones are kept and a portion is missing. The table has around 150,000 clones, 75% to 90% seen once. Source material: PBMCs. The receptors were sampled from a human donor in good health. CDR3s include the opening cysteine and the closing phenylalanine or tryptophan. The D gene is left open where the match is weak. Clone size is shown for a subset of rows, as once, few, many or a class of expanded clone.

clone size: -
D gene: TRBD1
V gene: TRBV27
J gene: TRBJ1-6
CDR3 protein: CASSARDSRNSPLHF
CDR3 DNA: TGTGCCAGCAGTGCCCGGGACAGTCGGAATTCACCCCTCCACTTT

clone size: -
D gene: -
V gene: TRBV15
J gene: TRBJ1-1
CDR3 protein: CATSSQTDMNTEAFF
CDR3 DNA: TGTGCCACCAGCAGCCAGACAGACATGAACACTGAAGCTTTCTTT

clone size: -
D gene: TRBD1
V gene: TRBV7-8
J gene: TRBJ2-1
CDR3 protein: CASSLAGQGFYNEQFF
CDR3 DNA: TGTGCCAGCAGCTTAGCTGGACAGGGGTTCTACAATGAGCAGTTCTTC

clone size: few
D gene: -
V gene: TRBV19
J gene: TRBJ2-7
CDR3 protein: CASSIEAGFFSYEQYF
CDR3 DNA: TGTGCCAGTAGTATAGAAGCAGGTTTTTTCTCCTACGAGCAGTACTTC

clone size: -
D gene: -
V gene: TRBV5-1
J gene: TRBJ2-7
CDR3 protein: CASRQGGNYEQYF
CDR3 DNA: TGCGCCAGCAGACAGGGGGGGAACTACGAGCAGTACTTC

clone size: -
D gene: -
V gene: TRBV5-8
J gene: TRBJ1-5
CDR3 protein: CASSLGATSNQPQHF
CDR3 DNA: TGTGCCAGCAGCTTAGGGGCCACTTCCAATCAGCCCCAGCATTTT

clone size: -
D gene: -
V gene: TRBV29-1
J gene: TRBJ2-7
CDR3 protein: CSVEGGNSYEQYF
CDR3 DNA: TGCAGCGTTGAAGGGGGCAACTCCTACGAGCAGTACTTC

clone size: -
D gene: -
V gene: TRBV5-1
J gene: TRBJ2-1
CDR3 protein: CASSQGKDDEQFF
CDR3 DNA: TGCGCCAGCAGCCAGGGCAAAGACGATGAGCAGTTCTTC

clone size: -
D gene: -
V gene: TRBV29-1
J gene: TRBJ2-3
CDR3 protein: CSVEEGRTDTQYF
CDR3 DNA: TGCAGCGTTGAAGAGGGGCGTACAGATACGCAGTATTTT

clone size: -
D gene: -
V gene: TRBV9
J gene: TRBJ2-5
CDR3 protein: CASSVGETGQETQYF
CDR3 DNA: TGTGCCAGCAGCGTAGGGGAGACAGGCCAAGAGACCCAGTACTTC

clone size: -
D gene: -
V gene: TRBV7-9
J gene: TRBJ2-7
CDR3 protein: CASSSSRQSYEQYF
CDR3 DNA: TGTGCCAGCAGCTCGTCGAGACAGTCCTACGAGCAGTACTTC

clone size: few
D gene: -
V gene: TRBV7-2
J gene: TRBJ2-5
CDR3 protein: CASSLFGGTEGFPQYF
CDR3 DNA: TGTGCCAGCAGCCTCTTTGGAGGGACTGAAGGGTTCCCCCAGTACTTC

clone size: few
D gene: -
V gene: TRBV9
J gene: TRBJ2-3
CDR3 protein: CASASPLAESTDTQYF
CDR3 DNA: TGTGCCAGCGCCAGTCCACTAGCCGAAAGCACAGATACGCAGTATTTT

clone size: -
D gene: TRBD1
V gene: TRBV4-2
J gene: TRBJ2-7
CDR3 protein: CASSAEAGQGHDEQYF
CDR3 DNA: TGTGCCAGCAGCGCGGAGGCCGGACAGGGTCACGACGAGCAGTACTTC

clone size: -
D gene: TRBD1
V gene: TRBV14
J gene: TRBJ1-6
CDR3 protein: CASILDRGQHSPLHF
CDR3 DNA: TGTGCCAGCATCCTTGACAGGGGGCAACATTCACCCCTCCACTTT

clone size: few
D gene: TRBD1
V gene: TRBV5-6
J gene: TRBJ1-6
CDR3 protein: CASSLRTGGTSPLHF
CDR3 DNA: TGTGCCAGCAGCTTACGGACAGGGGGTACTTCACCCCTCCACTTT

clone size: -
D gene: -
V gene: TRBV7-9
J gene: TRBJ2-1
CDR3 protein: CASRAGGYEQFF
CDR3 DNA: TGTGCCAGCAGAGCCGGGGGTTATGAGCAGTTCTTC

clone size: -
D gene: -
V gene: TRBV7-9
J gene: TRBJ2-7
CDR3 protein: CASSSWTGTNNEQYF
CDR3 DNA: TGTGCCAGCAGCTCTTGGACTGGGACAAATAACGAGCAGTACTTC

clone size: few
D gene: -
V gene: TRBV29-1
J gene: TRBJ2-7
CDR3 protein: CSVEVIPYEQYF
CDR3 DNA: TGCAGCGTTGAAGTTATCCCCTACGAGCAGTACTTC

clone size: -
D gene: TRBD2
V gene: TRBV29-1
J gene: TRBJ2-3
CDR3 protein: CSVEASGGGDTQYF
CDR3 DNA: TGCAGCGTTGAAGCTAGCGGGGGAGGGGATACGCAGTATTTT

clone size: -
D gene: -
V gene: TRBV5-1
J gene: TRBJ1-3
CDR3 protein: CASTTWPGSGNTIYF
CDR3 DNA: TGCGCCAGCACCACTTGGCCCGGGTCTGGAAACACCATATATTTT

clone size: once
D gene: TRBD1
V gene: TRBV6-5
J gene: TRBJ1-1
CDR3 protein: CASRDRGKAEAFF
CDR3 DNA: TGTGCCAGCAGGGACAGGGGTAAGGCTGAAGCTTTCTTT

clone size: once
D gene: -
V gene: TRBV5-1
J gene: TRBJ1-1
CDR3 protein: CASSLEVDYTEAFF
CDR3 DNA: TGCGCCAGCAGCTTGGAGGTTGACTACACTGAAGCTTTCTTT

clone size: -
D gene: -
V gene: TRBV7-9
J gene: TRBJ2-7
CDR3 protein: CASSFYSGMVSEQYF
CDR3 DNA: TGTGCCAGCAGCTTCTACTCAGGGATGGTTAGCGAGCAGTACTTC

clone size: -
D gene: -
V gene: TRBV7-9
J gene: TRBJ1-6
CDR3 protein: CASSLEDMLHF
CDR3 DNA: TGTGCCAGCAGCTTAGAAGACATGCTCCACTTT

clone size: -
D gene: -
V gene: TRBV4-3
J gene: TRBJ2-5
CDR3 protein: CASRAGVGEAETQYF
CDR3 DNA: TGCGCCAGCAGGGCTGGTGTGGGGGAGGCGGAGACCCAGTACTTC

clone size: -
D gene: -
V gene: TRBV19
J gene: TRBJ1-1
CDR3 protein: CASNQVGTEAFF
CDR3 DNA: TGTGCCAGTAACCAGGTAGGCACTGAAGCTTTCTTT

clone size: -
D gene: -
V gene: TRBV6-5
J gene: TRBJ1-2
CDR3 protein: CASTPSQGPYGYTF
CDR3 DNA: TGTGCCAGCACTCCTAGTCAGGGGCCTTATGGCTACACCTTC

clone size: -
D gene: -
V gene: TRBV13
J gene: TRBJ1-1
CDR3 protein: CASSFVEGGAEAFF
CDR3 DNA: TGTGCCAGCAGCTTCGTAGAGGGTGGTGCTGAAGCTTTCTTT

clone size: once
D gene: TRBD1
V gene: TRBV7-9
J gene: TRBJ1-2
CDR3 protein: CSSSAGQGASNGYTF
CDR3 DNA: TGTTCCAGCAGCGCAGGACAGGGGGCAAGTAATGGCTACACCTTC

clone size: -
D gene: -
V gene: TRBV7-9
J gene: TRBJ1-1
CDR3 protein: CATLRIRGGRGTGGTEAFF
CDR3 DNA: TGTGCCACCCTCCGCATCCGAGGGGGACGAGGGACGGGGGGCACTGAAGCTTTCTTT

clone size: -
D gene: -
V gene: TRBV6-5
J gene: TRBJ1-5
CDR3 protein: CASSYGAGFNQPQHF
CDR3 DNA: TGTGCCAGCAGTTACGGGGCAGGCTTCAATCAGCCCCAGCATTTT

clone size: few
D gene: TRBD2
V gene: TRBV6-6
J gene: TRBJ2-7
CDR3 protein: CASSTWAGESYEQYF
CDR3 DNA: TGTGCCAGCAGTACCTGGGCGGGGGAGAGCTACGAGCAGTACTTC

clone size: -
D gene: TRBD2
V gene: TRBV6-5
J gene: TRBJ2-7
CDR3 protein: CASSYASGGSYEQYF
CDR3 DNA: TGTGCCAGCAGTTACGCTAGCGGGGGCTCCTACGAGCAGTACTTC

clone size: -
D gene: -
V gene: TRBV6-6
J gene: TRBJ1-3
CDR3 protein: CASSYSLGNTIYF
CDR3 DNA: TGTGCCAGCAGTTACTCCCTCGGAAACACCATATATTTT

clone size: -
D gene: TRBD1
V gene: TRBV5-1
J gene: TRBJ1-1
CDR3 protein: CASSLVQGVRTEAFF
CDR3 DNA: TGCGCCAGCAGCTTGGTACAGGGGGTTAGGACTGAAGCTTTCTTT

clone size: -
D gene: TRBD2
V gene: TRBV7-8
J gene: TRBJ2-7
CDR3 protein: CASSSGLAGSYEQYF
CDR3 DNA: TGTGCCAGCAGCTCGGGACTAGCGGGCTCCTACGAGCAGTACTTC

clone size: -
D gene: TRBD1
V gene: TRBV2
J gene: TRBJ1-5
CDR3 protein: CASSGTGGSGQPQHF
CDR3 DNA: TGTGCCAGCAGCGGGACAGGGGGCTCGGGTCAGCCCCAGCATTTT

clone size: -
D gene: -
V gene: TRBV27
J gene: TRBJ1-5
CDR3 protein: CASSLGVGGVKQPQHF
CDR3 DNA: TGTGCCAGCAGTTTGGGGGTGGGAGGGGTTAAGCAGCCCCAGCATTTT

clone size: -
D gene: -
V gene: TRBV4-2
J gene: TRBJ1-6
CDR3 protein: CASSQEGGGNSPLHF
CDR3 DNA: TGTGCCAGCAGCCAAGAAGGTGGCGGGAATTCACCCCTCCACTTT

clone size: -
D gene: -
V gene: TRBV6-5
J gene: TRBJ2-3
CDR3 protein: CASSYAGGTDTQYF
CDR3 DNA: TGTGCCAGCAGTTACGCAGGGGGCACAGATACGCAGTATTTT

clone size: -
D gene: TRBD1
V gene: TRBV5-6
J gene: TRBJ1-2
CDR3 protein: CASGSSRAGGSYGYTF
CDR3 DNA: TGTGCCAGCGGCTCTTCTAGGGCAGGGGGCTCGTATGGCTACACCTTC

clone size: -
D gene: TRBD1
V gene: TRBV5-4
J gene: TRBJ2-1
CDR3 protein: CASSAGTGTYNEQFF
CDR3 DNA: TGTGCCAGCAGCGCCGGGACAGGGACCTACAATGAGCAGTTCTTC

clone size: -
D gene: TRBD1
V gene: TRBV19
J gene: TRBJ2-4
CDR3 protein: CASKTSRQGLQNIQYF
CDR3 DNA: TGTGCCAGTAAAACCTCGAGACAGGGTCTACAGAACATTCAGTACTTC

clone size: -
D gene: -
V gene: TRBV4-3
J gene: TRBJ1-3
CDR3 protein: CASSQEVVAPSGNTIYF
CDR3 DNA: TGCGCCAGCAGCCAAGAGGTGGTAGCTCCCTCTGGAAACACCATATATTTT

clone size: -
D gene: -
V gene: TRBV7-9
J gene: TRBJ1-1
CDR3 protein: CASSSSMGSEAFF
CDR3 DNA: TGTGCCAGCAGCTCTTCGATGGGCTCTGAAGCTTTCTTT

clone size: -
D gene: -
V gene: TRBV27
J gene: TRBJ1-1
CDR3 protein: CASSLPGSIEAFF
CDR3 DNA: TGTGCCAGCAGTTTGCCCGGGTCCATTGAAGCTTTCTTT

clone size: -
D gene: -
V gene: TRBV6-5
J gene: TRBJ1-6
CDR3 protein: CASGLRTGSPLHF
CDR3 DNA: TGTGCCAGCGGACTCCGGACGGGTTCACCCCTCCACTTT

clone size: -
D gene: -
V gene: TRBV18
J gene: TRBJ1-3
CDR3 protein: CASSPAGGSGNTIYF
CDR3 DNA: TGTGCCAGCTCACCAGCCGGGGGCTCTGGAAACACCATATATTTT

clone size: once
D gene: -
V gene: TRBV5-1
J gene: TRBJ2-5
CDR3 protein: CASSSYQETQYF
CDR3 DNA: TGCGCCAGCAGCTCGTACCAAGAGACCCAGTACTTC

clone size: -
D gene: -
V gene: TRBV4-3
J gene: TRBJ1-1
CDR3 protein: CASSQDPTPNTEAFF
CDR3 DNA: TGCGCCAGCAGCCAAGATCCGACACCGAACACTGAAGCTTTCTTT

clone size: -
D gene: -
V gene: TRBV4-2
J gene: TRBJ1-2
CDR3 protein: CASSQDQGINYGYTF
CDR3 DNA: TGTGCCAGCAGCCAAGATCAGGGGATTAACTATGGCTACACCTTC

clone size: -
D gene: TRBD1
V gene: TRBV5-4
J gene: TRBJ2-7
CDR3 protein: CASSWDRDYEQYF
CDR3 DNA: TGTGCCAGCAGCTGGGACAGGGACTACGAGCAGTACTTC